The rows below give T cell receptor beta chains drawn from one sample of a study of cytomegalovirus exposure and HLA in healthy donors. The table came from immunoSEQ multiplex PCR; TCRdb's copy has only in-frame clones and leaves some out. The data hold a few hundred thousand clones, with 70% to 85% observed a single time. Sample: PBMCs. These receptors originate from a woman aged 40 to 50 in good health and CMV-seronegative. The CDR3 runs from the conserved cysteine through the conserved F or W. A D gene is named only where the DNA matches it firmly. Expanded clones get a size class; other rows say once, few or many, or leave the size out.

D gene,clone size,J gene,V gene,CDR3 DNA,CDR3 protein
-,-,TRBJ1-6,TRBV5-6,TGTGCCAGCACCTTGCTTCTACAGGGTTTTTCACCCCTCCACTTT,CASTLLLQGFSPLHF
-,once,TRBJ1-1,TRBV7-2,TGTGCCAGCAGCTTAATGGGCATGAACACTGAAGCTTTCTTT,CASSLMGMNTEAFF
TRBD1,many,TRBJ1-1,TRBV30,TGTGCCTGGGGGACAGGTGGGGCTTTCTTT,CAWGTGGAFF
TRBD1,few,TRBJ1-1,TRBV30,TGTGCCTGGAGCACCGGGACAGGAGGTACTGAAGCTTTCTTT,CAWSTGTGGTEAFF
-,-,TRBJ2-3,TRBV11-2,TGTGCCAGCAGCTTACGTCAGCAGGTTGCAGATACGCAGTATTTT,CASSLRQQVADTQYF
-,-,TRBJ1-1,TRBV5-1,TGCGCCAGCAGACACGGGCTAATACAGGGATTGTCCTTGAACACTGAAGCTTTCTTT,CASRHGLIQGLSLNTEAFF
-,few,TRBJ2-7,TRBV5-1,TGCGCCAGCAGCTTCTCGGCGCAGGGGGGATCCTACGAGCAGTACTTC,CASSFSAQGGSYEQYF
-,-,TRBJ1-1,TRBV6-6,TGTGCCAGCAACCTCCGACAGGAAGGGAACACTGAAGCTTTCTTT,CASNLRQEGNTEAFF
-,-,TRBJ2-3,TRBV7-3,TGTGCCAGCAGCTTAACGTTGAGAGATACGCAGTATTTT,CASSLTLRDTQYF
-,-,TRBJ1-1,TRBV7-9,TGTGCCAGCAGCCTATTCCAGGTGAACACTGAAGCTTTCTTT,CASSLFQVNTEAFF
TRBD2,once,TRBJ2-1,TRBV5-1,TGCGCCAGCAGCTCTGCCGGACTAGCGGGGAAGGGGCACAATGAGCAGTTCTTC,CASSSAGLAGKGHNEQFF
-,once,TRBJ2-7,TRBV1,TGCACCAGCAGCCAAGATTCGGGGGGGACCCTAGACGAGCAGTACTTC,CTSSQDSGGTLDEQYF
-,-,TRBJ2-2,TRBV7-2,TGTGCCAGCAGCTTTCCCCCGGCGGACACCGGGGAGCTGTTTTTT,CASSFPPADTGELFF
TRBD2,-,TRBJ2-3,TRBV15,TGTGCCACCAGCAGGCCCGGGGGAGCGGGGAACACAGATACGCAGTATTTT,CATSRPGGAGNTDTQYF
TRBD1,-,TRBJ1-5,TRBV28,TGTGCCAGCAGTGGCTGGACAGGGACCTTTGACAATCAGCCCCAGCATTTT,CASSGWTGTFDNQPQHF
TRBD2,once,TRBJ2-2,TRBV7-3,TGTGCCAGCAGCCAAGCGGGGACCACCGGGGAGCTGTTTTTT,CASSQAGTTGELFF
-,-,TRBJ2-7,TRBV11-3,TGTGCCAGCAGCTCCGGGAGTGGGGGCTACGAGCAGTACTTC,CASSSGSGGYEQYF
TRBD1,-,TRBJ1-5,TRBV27,TGTGCCAGCAGTCTCACAGGGGAGGCCAATCAGCCCCAGCATTTT,CASSLTGEANQPQHF
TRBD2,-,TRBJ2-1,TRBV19,TGTGCCAGTAGTTTTTTAGCGGGGGGCCGGGAGCAGTTCTTC,CASSFLAGGREQFF
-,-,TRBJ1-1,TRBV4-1,TGCGCCAGCAGCCAAGATGAAGGGGCCGCCAGCATTGAAGCTTTCTTT,CASSQDEGAASIEAFF
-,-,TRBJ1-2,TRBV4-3,TGCGCCAGCAGCCAAGAGGGCCGGGGCTATGGCTACACCTTC,CASSQEGRGYGYTF
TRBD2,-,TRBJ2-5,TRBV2,TGTGCCAGCAGTGAAACCCCCCTAGCGGGGGAGCAGTACTTC,CASSETPLAGEQYF
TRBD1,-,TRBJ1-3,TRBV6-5,TGTGCCAGCAGATCGGGACAGGGTGGAAACACCATATATTTT,CASRSGQGGNTIYF
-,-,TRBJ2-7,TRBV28,TGTGCCAGCAGTTTATGGGGGCGAGAGCAGTACTTC,CASSLWGREQYF
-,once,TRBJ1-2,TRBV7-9,TGTGCCAGCAGTCCCCTCCGGGGGGCAAGTGGCTACCCCTTC,CASSPLRGASGYPF
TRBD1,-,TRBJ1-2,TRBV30,TGTGCCTGGAGTCCCGACAGGGGCTATGGCTACACCTTC,CAWSPDRGYGYTF
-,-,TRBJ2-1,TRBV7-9,TGTGCCAGCAGAAACCGACTAGGGAATGAGCAGTTCTTC,CASRNRLGNEQFF
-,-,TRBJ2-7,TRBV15,TGTGCCACCAGCAGAGGTGACAGGACGTACGAGCAGTACTTC,CATSRGDRTYEQYF
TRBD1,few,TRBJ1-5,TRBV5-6,TGTGCCAGCAGCGCGACAGGGGAGAATCAGCCCCAGCATTTT,CASSATGENQPQHF
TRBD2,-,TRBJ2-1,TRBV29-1,TGCAGCGTTGAGATAGCGGGGCTTTCCTACAATGAGCAGTTCTTC,CSVEIAGLSYNEQFF
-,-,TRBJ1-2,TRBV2,TGTGCCAGCAGTGCCCAGGGTGCTAACTATGGCTACACCTTC,CASSAQGANYGYTF
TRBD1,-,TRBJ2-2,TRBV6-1,TGTGCCAGCAACGGGGGACAGGGTGGCGGGGAGCTGTTTTTT,CASNGGQGGGELFF
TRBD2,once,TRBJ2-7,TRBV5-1,TGCGCCAGCAGCTGGACTAGCGGGGGAACCTACGAGCAGTACTTC,CASSWTSGGTYEQYF
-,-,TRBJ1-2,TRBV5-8,TGTGCCAGCAGCTTTGGGAGGCCTAACTATGGCTACACCTTC,CASSFGRPNYGYTF
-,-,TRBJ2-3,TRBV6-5,TGTGCCACCCAGGAACTGGATACGCAGTATTTT,CATQELDTQYF
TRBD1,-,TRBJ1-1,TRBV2,TGTGCCAGCAGATATCACAGGGGTGACACTGAAGCTTTCTTT,CASRYHRGDTEAFF
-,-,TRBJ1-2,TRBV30,TGTGCCCACCGAGGGGGGGTCGCGGCGCTTCGAGACGGCTACACCTTC,CAHRGGVAALRDGYTF
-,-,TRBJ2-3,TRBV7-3,TGTGCCAGCAGCTTACCGGCAGATACGCAGTATTTT,CASSLPADTQYF
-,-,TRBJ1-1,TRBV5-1,TGCGCCAGCAGCTTGGTCCTCAACACTGAAGCTTTCTTT,CASSLVLNTEAFF
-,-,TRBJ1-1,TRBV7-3,TGTGCCAGCAGCGCAAGCGGAGGCACTGAAGCTTTCTTT,CASSASGGTEAFF
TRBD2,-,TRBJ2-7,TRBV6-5,TGTGCCAGCAGTTACTCGCTAGCGGAATCCTACGAGCAGTACTTC,CASSYSLAESYEQYF
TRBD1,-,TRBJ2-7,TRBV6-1,TGTGCCAGCAGTAAAGTAGCCGGGACAGGATCCTACGAGCAGTACTTC,CASSKVAGTGSYEQYF
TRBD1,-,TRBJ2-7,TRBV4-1,TGCGCCAGCAGCCAAGATTTGAACAGGGGGCAGTACGAGCAGTACTTC,CASSQDLNRGQYEQYF
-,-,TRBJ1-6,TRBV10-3,TGTGCCATCAGTGAGGACAGGAGCCCTAATTCACCCCTCCACTTT,CAISEDRSPNSPLHF
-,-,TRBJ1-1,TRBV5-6,TGTGCCAGCAGCTTCCCCGGGACCCTAGGGGGTGAAGCTTTCTTT,CASSFPGTLGGEAFF
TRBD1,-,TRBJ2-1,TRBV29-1,TGCAGCGTTGAAGGGTCCGGGACAGCAGACAATGAGCAGTTCTTC,CSVEGSGTADNEQFF
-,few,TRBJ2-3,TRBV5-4,TGTGCCAGCAGCTCCCAGGGGACAGATACGCAGTATTTT,CASSSQGTDTQYF
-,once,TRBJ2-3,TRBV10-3,TGTGCCATCAGTGACCCGAAGAGCGGGGATACGCAGTATTTT,CAISDPKSGDTQYF
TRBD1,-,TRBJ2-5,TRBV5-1,TGCGCCAGCAGCCCCGGGACAGGGGTGGGAGAGACCCAGTACTTC,CASSPGTGVGETQYF
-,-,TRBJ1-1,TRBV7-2,TGTGCCAGCAGCTTATTTCGCCCCCGTGAGGCTTTCTTT,CASSLFRPREAFF
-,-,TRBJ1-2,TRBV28,TGTGCCAGCAATCCCCCCCCCGGGGAGGGCCACTATGGCTACACCTTC,CASNPPPGEGHYGYTF
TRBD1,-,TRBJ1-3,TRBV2,TGTGCCACCGCCGGGACAGGGGCTCACACCATATATTTT,CATAGTGAHTIYF
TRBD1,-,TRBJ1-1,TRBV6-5,TGTGCCAGCAATTCGGGACAGCGAAAAACTGAAGCTTTCTTT,CASNSGQRKTEAFF